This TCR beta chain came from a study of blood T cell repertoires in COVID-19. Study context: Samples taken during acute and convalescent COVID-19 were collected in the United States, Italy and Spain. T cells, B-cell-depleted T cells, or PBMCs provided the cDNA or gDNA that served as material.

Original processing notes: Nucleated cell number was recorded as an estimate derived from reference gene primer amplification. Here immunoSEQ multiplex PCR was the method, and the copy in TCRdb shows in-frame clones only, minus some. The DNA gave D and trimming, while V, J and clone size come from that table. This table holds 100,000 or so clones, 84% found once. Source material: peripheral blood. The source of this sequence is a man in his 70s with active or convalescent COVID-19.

The DNA for the CDR3 is TGTGCCAGCAGCCGCACAGGGACTAGGAGCGAAAAACTGTTTTTT. It specifies CASSRTGTRSEKLFF. The gene calls are TRBV5-6 and TRBJ1-4; D perhaps matches TRBD1 (6 bases). V lost 4 bases and J lost 8, with 18 bases in between. The CDR3 consists of 15 residues. The germline CDR1 and CDR2 sequences are SGHDT and YYEEEE. Full variable domain (rest looked up from reference TRBV5-6 and TRBJ1-4): DAGVTQSPTHLIKTRGQQVTLRCSPKSGHDTVSWYQQALGQGPQFIFQYYEEEERQRGNFPDRFSGHQFPNYSSELNVNALLLGDSALYLCASSRTGTRSEKLFFGSGTQLSVL.